These T cell receptor beta chains were read from a single sample in a study of OX40 agonist ivuxolimab in advanced cancers. Generated by immunoSEQ multiplex PCR, the TCRdb table keeps only in-frame clones and is missing some. Of about 100,000 clones in the sample, approximately 95% were seen once. The sample consisted of CD4+ or CD8+ T cells sorted from blood, taken in a trial of the OX40 agonist ivuxolimab. Source of these receptors: an adult with an advanced solid tumor such as melanoma, head and neck, liver or kidney cancer. CDR3s include the opening cysteine and the closing phenylalanine or tryptophan. A D gene is named only where the DNA matches it firmly. A row's size may be missing; if present it is once, few, many or a size class.

CDR3 protein: CASSYTPGTVTYEQYF
CDR3 DNA: TGTGCCAGCAGTTACACCCCCGGGACGGTTACCTACGAGCAGTACTTC
clone size: -
V gene: TRBV6-5
J gene: TRBJ2-7
D gene: -

CDR3 protein: CASTDHEKLFF
CDR3 DNA: TGTGCCAGCACCGATCATGAAAAACTGTTTTTT
clone size: -
V gene: TRBV7-9
J gene: TRBJ1-4
D gene: -

CDR3 protein: CASSQSDRNTEAFF
CDR3 DNA: TGTGCCAGCAGCCAATCCGACAGGAACACTGAAGCTTTCTTT
clone size: -
V gene: TRBV6-5
J gene: TRBJ1-1
D gene: -

CDR3 protein: CASSGRRGGPTDTQYF
CDR3 DNA: TGTGCCAGCAGCGGACGGAGGGGGGGCCCCACAGATACGCAGTATTTT
clone size: -
V gene: TRBV7-9
J gene: TRBJ2-3
D gene: -

CDR3 protein: CASSMGGAGNSPLHF
CDR3 DNA: TGTGCCAGTAGTATGGGAGGCGCCGGAAATTCACCCCTCCACTTT
clone size: -
V gene: TRBV19
J gene: TRBJ1-6
D gene: -

CDR3 protein: CASKAGGSTDTQYF
CDR3 DNA: TGTGCCAGCAAGGCGGGGGGGAGCACAGATACGCAGTATTTT
clone size: -
V gene: TRBV2
J gene: TRBJ2-3
D gene: TRBD2

CDR3 protein: CASSLALTGYDEQYF
CDR3 DNA: TGCGCCAGCAGCTTGGCCCTAACAGGGTACGACGAGCAGTACTTC
clone size: -
V gene: TRBV5-1
J gene: TRBJ2-7
D gene: -

CDR3 protein: CASSTEGQMNTEAFF
CDR3 DNA: TGTGCCAGCAGTACCGAGGGACAGATGAACACTGAAGCTTTCTTT
clone size: once
V gene: TRBV28
J gene: TRBJ1-1
D gene: TRBD1

CDR3 protein: CASSPDGGRGYGYTF
CDR3 DNA: TGTGCCAGCAGCCCAGACGGGGGGCGCGGCTATGGCTACACCTTC
clone size: -
V gene: TRBV7-2
J gene: TRBJ1-2
D gene: -

CDR3 protein: CASQGVANYGYTF
CDR3 DNA: TGTGCCAGCCAAGGGGTGGCCAACTATGGCTACACCTTC
clone size: -
V gene: TRBV28
J gene: TRBJ1-2
D gene: -

CDR3 protein: CASIPGGSPYEQYF
CDR3 DNA: TGTGCCAGCATCCCAGGAGGGTCCCCTTACGAGCAGTACTTC
clone size: -
V gene: TRBV25-1
J gene: TRBJ2-7
D gene: -

CDR3 protein: CASSLDPDSGVLGGAGQVNNEQFF
CDR3 DNA: TGTGCCAGCAGCCTCGATCCCGACAGTGGAGTATTGGGAGGGGCGGGTCAGGTCAACAATGAGCAGTTCTTC
clone size: -
V gene: TRBV28
J gene: TRBJ2-1
D gene: TRBD2

CDR3 protein: CASSVSDRAAKNIQYF
CDR3 DNA: TGTGCCAGCAGCGTTTCGGACCGAGCAGCCAAAAACATTCAGTACTTC
clone size: -
V gene: TRBV9
J gene: TRBJ2-4
D gene: -

CDR3 protein: CASRLRGTGDTYEQYF
CDR3 DNA: TGTGCCAGCAGGTTACGCGGGACAGGGGATACCTACGAGCAGTACTTC
clone size: once
V gene: TRBV28
J gene: TRBJ2-7
D gene: TRBD1

CDR3 protein: CASRSRLAADTQYF
CDR3 DNA: TGTGCCAGCAGATCGAGACTAGCGGCAGATACGCAGTATTTT
clone size: once
V gene: TRBV6-5
J gene: TRBJ2-3
D gene: TRBD2

CDR3 protein: CASSIRQQTETQYF
CDR3 DNA: TGTGCCAGTAGTATTCGCCAGCAGACGGAGACCCAGTACTTC
clone size: once
V gene: TRBV19
J gene: TRBJ2-5
D gene: -

CDR3 protein: CASTPPGGQGTSYEQYF
CDR3 DNA: TGTGCCAGCACACCTCCCGGTGGGCAGGGGACCTCCTACGAGCAGTACTTC
clone size: once
V gene: TRBV2
J gene: TRBJ2-7
D gene: -

CDR3 protein: CASNPTDGFNQPQHF
CDR3 DNA: TGTGCCAGCAACCCAACCGACGGATTCAATCAGCCCCAGCATTTT
clone size: once
V gene: TRBV6-6
J gene: TRBJ1-5
D gene: -

CDR3 protein: CSVVGNEKLFF
CDR3 DNA: TGCAGCGTTGTAGGAAATGAAAAACTGTTTTTT
clone size: -
V gene: TRBV29-1
J gene: TRBJ1-4
D gene: -

CDR3 protein: CSARDWGSGNTIYF
CDR3 DNA: TGCAGCGCTCGGGACTGGGGCTCTGGAAACACCATATATTTT
clone size: once
V gene: TRBV29-1
J gene: TRBJ1-3
D gene: -

CDR3 protein: CASTPGRLGNTEAFF
CDR3 DNA: TGTGCCAGCACCCCAGGGCGGCTTGGGAACACTGAAGCTTTCTTT
clone size: -
V gene: TRBV28
J gene: TRBJ1-1
D gene: -

CDR3 protein: CASSPFGGYEQYF
CDR3 DNA: TGTGCCAGCAGCCCCTTCGGGGGGTACGAGCAGTACTTC
clone size: -
V gene: TRBV11-3
J gene: TRBJ2-7
D gene: TRBD2

CDR3 protein: CASSLEGVRSYEQYF
CDR3 DNA: TGTGCCAGCAGTCTCGAAGGGGTTAGGTCCTACGAGCAGTACTTC
clone size: -
V gene: TRBV7-3
J gene: TRBJ2-7
D gene: -

CDR3 protein: CASKKLGETQYF
CDR3 DNA: TGTGCCAGCAAAAAACTAGGGGAGACCCAGTACTTC
clone size: -
V gene: TRBV2
J gene: TRBJ2-5
D gene: -

CDR3 protein: CASSLPGTSGRGEQYF
CDR3 DNA: TGTGCCAGCAGTCTACCGGGGACTAGCGGGAGGGGGGAGCAGTACTTC
clone size: -
V gene: TRBV27
J gene: TRBJ2-7
D gene: TRBD2

CDR3 protein: CASSEAQGTSATHRETQYF
CDR3 DNA: TGTGCCAGCAGTGAAGCTCAGGGGACTAGCGCTACCCATAGGGAGACCCAGTACTTC
clone size: -
V gene: TRBV6-1
J gene: TRBJ2-5
D gene: TRBD2

CDR3 protein: CASSGEGLGEKLFF
CDR3 DNA: TGCGCCAGCAGCGGAGAGGGACTGGGGGAAAAACTGTTTTTT
clone size: -
V gene: TRBV10-1
J gene: TRBJ1-4
D gene: -

CDR3 protein: CASSSPTDTQYF
CDR3 DNA: TGTGCCAGCAGTTCCCCTACAGATACGCAGTATTTT
clone size: -
V gene: TRBV6-5
J gene: TRBJ2-3
D gene: -

CDR3 protein: CASKGETVSGRAYF
CDR3 DNA: TGTGCCAGCAAGGGGGAGACAGTAAGCGGGCGGGCGTACTTC
clone size: -
V gene: TRBV28
J gene: TRBJ2-5
D gene: -

CDR3 protein: CASSLFGRGFNGYTF
CDR3 DNA: TGTGCCAGCAGCCTTTTCGGCAGGGGGTTCAATGGCTACACCTTC
clone size: -
V gene: TRBV14
J gene: TRBJ1-2
D gene: TRBD1

CDR3 protein: CASSILTAVNTEAFF
CDR3 DNA: TGTGCCAGCAGTATCCTGACAGCGGTGAACACTGAAGCTTTCTTT
clone size: once
V gene: TRBV28
J gene: TRBJ1-1
D gene: -

CDR3 protein: CATSRVPGPNEQFF
CDR3 DNA: TGTGCCACCAGCAGAGTGCCAGGGCCTAATGAGCAGTTCTTC
clone size: -
V gene: TRBV15
J gene: TRBJ2-1
D gene: -

CDR3 protein: CATLPGVAAGLEPGELFF
CDR3 DNA: TGCGCCACCCTCCCGGGGGTCGCGGCGGGGTTAGAACCCGGGGAGCTGTTTTTT
clone size: -
V gene: TRBV5-1
J gene: TRBJ2-2
D gene: -

CDR3 protein: CASSITGVSYEQYF
CDR3 DNA: TGTGCCAGTAGTATAACAGGGGTCTCCTACGAGCAGTACTTC
clone size: -
V gene: TRBV19
J gene: TRBJ2-7
D gene: TRBD1

CDR3 protein: CASSPTGGTHQPQHF
CDR3 DNA: TGTGCCAGCAGCCCGACCGGCGGGACCCATCAGCCCCAGCATTTT
clone size: once
V gene: TRBV11-2
J gene: TRBJ1-5
D gene: -

CDR3 protein: CASSEERSAFF
CDR3 DNA: TGTGCCAGCAGTGAAGAGAGGTCAGCTTTCTTT
clone size: -
V gene: TRBV2
J gene: TRBJ1-1
D gene: -

CDR3 protein: CASSFGGQAMVGYTF
CDR3 DNA: TGTGCCAGCAGCTTTGGGGGACAGGCTATGGTAGGCTACACCTTC
clone size: -
V gene: TRBV5-6
J gene: TRBJ1-2
D gene: TRBD1

CDR3 protein: CASSLRLATQETQYF
CDR3 DNA: TGTGCCAGCAGCCTCCGACTAGCTACTCAAGAGACCCAGTACTTC
clone size: -
V gene: TRBV7-3
J gene: TRBJ2-5
D gene: TRBD2

CDR3 protein: CASSSRDRTELYSNQPQHF
CDR3 DNA: TGCGCCAGCAGCTCCAGAGATCGGACAGAGCTGTATAGCAATCAGCCCCAGCATTTT
clone size: -
V gene: TRBV5-1
J gene: TRBJ1-5
D gene: -

CDR3 protein: CAISEYQEGAGNTEAFF
CDR3 DNA: TGTGCCATCAGTGAGTACCAAGAGGGGGCAGGGAACACTGAAGCTTTCTTT
clone size: -
V gene: TRBV10-3
J gene: TRBJ1-1
D gene: TRBD1

CDR3 protein: CASSLGTSGLTDTQYF
CDR3 DNA: TGTGCCAGCAGCCTCGGGACTAGCGGGCTCACAGATACGCAGTATTTT
clone size: -
V gene: TRBV5-4
J gene: TRBJ2-3
D gene: TRBD2

CDR3 protein: CASSIGGQGLGNTIYF
CDR3 DNA: TGTGCCAGTAGTATAGGGGGACAGGGGCTCGGAAACACCATATATTTT
clone size: -
V gene: TRBV19
J gene: TRBJ1-3
D gene: TRBD1

CDR3 protein: CASSLAGGYEQYF
CDR3 DNA: TGTGCCAGCAGCTTAGCGGGAGGGTACGAGCAGTACTTC
clone size: once
V gene: TRBV7-2
J gene: TRBJ2-7
D gene: TRBD2